Below, 11 T cell receptor beta chains from the same sample are listed, as sequenced in a study of response to subunit inactivated influenza vaccine. TCRdb reprocessed the RT-PCR reads via MiXCR and lists one record per CDR3 protein. Of hundreds of thousands of distinct CDR3 sequences detected, roughly 10% appear once; the ten largest clones hold about 11%. The data were also submitted as part of a second study, on T cells expressing NK-cell markers. This second study says: The authors generated TCR beta cDNA through 5'RACE template switching with UMIs.

The specimen was PBMCs from blood, collected on the day of vaccination. These receptors were obtained from a man over 45 who received an inactivated influenza vaccine.

The sample holds a few counts of this clonotype. The chain combines TRBV7-9 with TRBJ2-5; TRBD1 might be the D (6 bases). Trimming removed 3 bases at V and 2 bases at J, with 10 bases between. Germline V gene lookup returns CDR1 SEHNR and CDR2 FQNEAQ (reference sequence). This CDR3 contains 14 residues. The CDR3 spells CASSFRDIQETQYF. Here the CDR3 DNA reads TGTGCCAGCAGCTTCCGGGACATTCAAGAGACCCAGTACTTC.

This clonotype was counted a few times. One end of the junction is discordant with germline, which a read error may explain. The chain is built from TRBV12-3 or TRBV12-4 and TRBJ2-1, with TRBD2 matching over 16 bases. There are 14 residues in the CDR3. The CDR3 DNA reads as TGTGCCAGCAGCCCCACGGGACTAGCGGGAGGGTTGATCTTC. Its protein product is CASSPTGLAGGLIF.

In this sample, this clonotype turned up a few times. The chain carries TRBV10-3 and TRBJ2-7; perhaps TRBD2 as D (5 bases). Germline assignment: CDR1 ENHRY and CDR2 SYGVKD. The CDR3 loop spans 13 amino acids. V lost 7 bases to trimming and J lost 3 bases, with 13 bases between them. The chain's CDR3 is CAITGSEGYEQYF. The CDR3 DNA sequence: TGTGCCATCACGGGCAGCGAGGGCTACGAGCAGTACTTC.

The chain carries TRBV6-2 or TRBV6-3 and TRBJ1-4; the D is unclear. CDR3 length: 16 residues. Germline V gene data show CDR1 as MNHEY and CDR2 as SVGEGT. V was clipped by 2 bases and J by 0 bases, with 10 bases between them. CDR3 sequence: CASSYRDIATNEKLFF. CDR3 sequence (DNA): TGTGCCAGCAGTTACCGCGACATAGCAACTAATGAAAAACTGTTTTTT.

The J gene is TRBJ2-1, the V gene TRBV7-8, with 10 bases that match TRBD2. The V and J ends lost 5 bases and 7 bases, in that order; junction bases with no gene match: 14. Per germline, CDR1 SGHVS and CDR2 FQNEAQ. The CDR3 has 17 amino acids. The DNA for the CDR3 is TGTGCCAGCAGCCCGAGAGCCAGCGGGAGGGAAACTAATGAGCAGTTCTTC. This codes for CASSPRASGRETNEQFF.

The chain has TRBV5-1 and TRBJ2-2; 7 bases line up with TRBD1. Trimming cost V 4 bases and J 1 base; bases outside gene matches: 7. The CDR3 has 16 amino acids. From germline, CDR1 is SGHRS and CDR2 YFSETQ. CDR3 DNA: TGCGCCAGCAGCCGCCAGGGACAGAGGAACACCGGGGAGCTGTTTTTT. It is translated as CASSRQGQRNTGELFF.

This clonotype was counted at least ten times. V gene TRBV5-1 combines with J gene TRBJ2-7, with TRBD2 matching 7 bases. J was trimmed by 3 bases and V by 3 bases; bases with no gene match: 3. This CDR3 comprises 13 residues. Germline CDR1 is SGHRS and CDR2 is YFSETQ. This chain's CDR3 is CASSWDYDYEQYF. CDR3 DNA: TGCGCCAGCAGCTGGGACTACGACTACGAGCAGTACTTC.

This clonotype was counted only a few times. This chain joins TRBV29-1 and TRBJ1-4; the D is unclear. In germline, CDR1 is SQVTM, CDR2 ANQGSEA. V was trimmed by 7 bases and J by 0 bases, leaving 9 bases between them. There are 13 residues in the CDR3. The CDR3 region has the DNA TGCAGCGCCTCGGGTGCAACTAATGAAAAACTGTTTTTT. It is translated as CSASGATNEKLFF.

This clonotype came up a few times. The chain combines TRBV24-1 with TRBJ2-1; 11 positions agree with TRBD2. The germline V gene encodes CDR1 KGHDR and CDR2 SFDVKD. V was pared by 4 bases and J by 11 bases, with 6 bases of the junction left unmatched. This CDR3 comprises 14 residues. CDR3 DNA: TGTGCCACCAGTGACCCGGGACTAGCGGAAAAGCAGTTCTTC. The encoded protein is CATSDPGLAEKQFF.

Here the CDR3 reads CASSQEEKLFF. CDR3 in DNA: TGTGCCAGCAGCCAAGAGGAAAAACTGTTTTTT. This chain connects TRBV3-1 to TRBJ1-4; D remains ambiguous. The V end was cut by 0 bases, the J end by 8 bases, with 1 base between. This CDR3 is built from 11 residues. In germline, CDR1 is LGHDT, CDR2 YNNKEL (reference sequence).

The chain uses TRBV10-3 and TRBJ2-5; 7 bases line up with TRBD2. The V gene's germline CDR1 is ENHRY and CDR2 SYGVKD. Unmatched junction bases numbered 7, after V lost 6 bases and J lost 0 bases. The CDR3 length is 15 residues. The DNA of the CDR3 is TGTGCCATCAGCGAAGCGGGGTTAAACCAAGAGACCCAGTACTTC. The encoded protein is CAISEAGLNQETQYF.